This TCR beta chain derives from a study of identical twins. This clonotype was recorded only once. TCRdb re-analysed the 5' RACE reads in MiXCR, keeping a single row per CDR3 protein. In the table there are hundreds of thousands of distinct CDR3 sequences, 24% of which are singletons. CDR3 length: 16 amino acids. Trimming removed 4 bases from V and 5 bases from J; junction bases left unmatched: 12. CDR1 is SGHRS and CDR2 is YFSETQ in the germline V gene. The same data also contributed to another study, on T cells expressing NK-cell markers. That report adds: In a few donors, dominant clonotypes made up roughly 28.3-65% of CD3+CD56-NKG2C+ cells.

Input material: CD4+ T cells sorted from blood. The TCR was taken from a woman in her late teens or twenties in good health. The V and J genes are TRBV5-1 and TRBJ2-3; 8 positions match TRBD1. CDR3 bases: TGCGCCAGCAGCCCCGGAGGTAACGGGACAGGAGATACGCAGTATTTT. Residues: CASSPGGNGTGDTQYF.